One sample yielded the 25 T cell receptor beta chains listed below, sequenced in a study of T cell responses to AZD1222 COVID-19 vaccine. Some clones are missing from TCRdb's copy, which holds only in-frame ones; the method was immunoSEQ multiplex PCR. The sample has approximately 89,000 clones, approximately 90% seen once. The sample was peripheral blood, taken 28 days after the second AZD1222 dose. The receptor set was obtained from an adult who received the AZD1222 COVID-19 vaccine.

This chain joins TRBV13 and TRBJ1-5, with 7 nucleotides matching TRBD1. The CDR3 spans 17 residues. The trim removed 0 bases at V and 4 bases at J, leaving 9 bases unmatched. Germline V gene data show CDR1 as PRHDT and CDR2 as FYEKMQ (reference sequence). CDR3 protein: CASSLGRGGGGNQPQHF. CDR3 nucleotide sequence: TGTGCCAGCAGCTTAGGCCGAGGAGGGGGCGGTAATCAGCCCCAGCATTTT.

This chain joins TRBV2 and TRBJ1-1, with D possibly TRBD1 on 6 matching bases. Germline CDR1 is SNHLY and CDR2 is FYNNEI. The V gene lost 6 bases and the J gene lost 2 bases, with 13 bases spanning the gap. The length of the CDR3 is 14 residues. The CDR3 region is CASRYDRSNTEAFF. DNA for the CDR3: TGTGCCAGCAGATACGACAGGTCAAACACTGAAGCTTTCTTT.

The CDR3 region is CASSLLAGGYYEQYF. The CDR3 nucleotides read TGTGCCAGCAGTTTGCTAGCGGGGGGTTACTACGAGCAGTACTTC. This chain links TRBV28 with TRBJ2-7; 11 bases fit TRBD2. The CDR3 consists of 15 residues. Germline CDR1 reads MDHEN; CDR2 reads SYDVKM. V dropped 3 bases and J dropped 3; count of bases not matched to a gene: 4.

This chain connects TRBV5-4 to TRBJ2-6; possible D gene TRBD2, 5 bases. Trimming shortened V by 3 bases and J by 4 bases, and 5 bases separated the two germline ends. This CDR3 is 13 amino acids long. The germline gives CDR1 SGHNT, CDR2 YYREEE (reference sequence). CDR3 sequence reads: CASSSGGANVLTF. The CDR3 region has the DNA TGTGCCAGCAGCTCGGGGGGGGCCAACGTCCTGACTTTC.

This clone was recorded a few times. This chain connects TRBV6-2 or TRBV6-3 to TRBJ2-7; a weak D match, TRBD1 (5 bases). The CDR3 consists of 15 residues. CDR1 MNHEY and CDR2 SVGEGT come from the germline V gene. The V and J ends lost 2 bases and 5 bases respectively, with 16 bases between them. CDR3 sequence (DNA): TGTGCCAGCAGTTACCCCCCGGTAGGGGCAGACGAGCAGTACTTC. It encodes CASSYPPVGADEQYF.

The V gene is TRBV11-2, the J gene TRBJ2-5, with D unclear. Trimming took 2 bases from V and 2 from J, leaving 9 bases between them. From germline, CDR1 is SGHAT and CDR2 FQNNGV. The CDR3 covers 14 residues. CDR3 region: CASSLRSPQETQYF. CDR3 DNA: TGTGCCAGCAGCTTAAGGTCCCCGCAAGAGACCCAGTACTTC.

The chain uses TRBV9 and TRBJ1-1; TRBD1 matches 9 bases. V gave up 4 bases and J gave up 4 bases; unmatched junction bases: 5. The CDR3 loop spans 14 amino acids. Per germline, CDR1 SGDLS and CDR2 YYNGEE. DNA for the CDR3: TGTGCCAGCAGCATTACAGGGGGCGGCACTGAAGCTTTCTTT. The encoded protein is CASSITGGGTEAFF.

The chain carries TRBV11-2 and TRBJ2-7; D ambiguous. V lost 5 bases and J lost 0, with 14 bases in between. Germline loops: CDR1 SGHAT, CDR2 FQNNGV. The CDR3 consists of 15 residues. Written as DNA, the CDR3 is TGTGCCAGCAGCCCTTACCTCCGAAGCTCCTACGAGCAGTACTTC. Translating it yields CASSPYLRSSYEQYF.

This rearrangement joins TRBV27 to TRBJ2-2; 8 positions match TRBD1. CDR1 and CDR2 from the germline V gene are MNHEY and SMNVEV (reference sequence). The CDR3 covers 19 residues. Unmatched junction bases numbered 14, after V lost 5 bases and J lost 0 bases. The CDR3 here is CASSPLRGDRNANTGELFF. The CDR3 DNA follows: TGTGCCAGCAGTCCGCTCCGAGGGGACAGGAACGCGAACACCGGGGAGCTGTTTTTT.

The rearrangement joins TRBV3-1 (or the pseudogene TRBV3-2) to TRBJ1-2, with 7 bases lining up with TRBD1. The J segment lost 7 bases and the V segment lost 1 base, leaving 6 bases of the junction unmatched. CDR1 LGHDT and CDR2 YNNKEL come from the germline V gene (reference sequence). This CDR3 is built from 14 residues. The CDR3 protein is CASSQVGGASGYTF. CDR3 DNA: TGTGCCAGCAGCCAAGTAGGGGGCGCAAGTGGCTACACCTTC.

The chain recombines TRBV2 with TRBJ2-1; no clear D gene. The CDR3 is 14 residues long. Germline lookup yields CDR1 SNHLY and CDR2 FYNNEI. Trimming took 1 base from V and 0 from J, leaving 4 bases between them. The CDR3 is CASSEGSSYNEQFF. CDR3 bases: TGTGCCAGCAGTGAAGGCAGCTCCTACAATGAGCAGTTCTTC.

The rearrangement uses TRBV6-5 and TRBJ1-3, with 7 bases identical to TRBD1. CDR3 length equals 15 residues. J was trimmed by 0 bases and V by 4 bases; bases with no gene match: 3. Germline assignment: CDR1 MNHEY and CDR2 SVGAGI. The CDR3 DNA follows: TGTGCCAGCAGTTCTGGGACAGTCTCTGGAAACACCATATATTTT. It is translated as CASSSGTVSGNTIYF.

CDR3 in DNA: TGTGCCAGCAGTTTTCGAGACAGGGACGACAATCAGCCCCAGCATTTT. It translates to CASSFRDRDDNQPQHF. The rearrangement uses TRBV2 and TRBJ1-5, with TRBD1 identical over 7 bases. The V gene's germline CDR1 is SNHLY and CDR2 FYNNEI. The CDR3 totals 16 residues. V dropped 5 bases and J dropped 3; count of bases not matched to a gene: 10.

The chain carries TRBV7-8 and TRBJ1-3; D not certain. The V end lost 5 bases, the J end lost 4 bases, and 9 bases lay between the germline ends. The length of the CDR3 is 13 residues. Germline CDR1 reads SGHVS; CDR2 reads FQNEAQ. This CDR3 is CASSRASGNTIYF. The CDR3 bases are TGTGCCAGCAGCCGTGCCTCCGGAAACACCATATATTTT.

About this clone: In the same sample, other DNA sequences code for this CDR3. The chain couples TRBV5-6 to TRBJ1-2; D is uncertain. Germline V lookup: CDR1 SGHDT, CDR2 YYEEEE. This CDR3 spans 11 amino acids. Trimming removed 0 bases from V and 8 bases from J, with 5 bases in between. CDR3 in DNA: TGTGCCAGCAGCTTGGGTGGAGGCTACACCTTC. Translated, it gives CASSLGGGYTF.

The chain couples TRBV27 to TRBJ1-1; D is possibly TRBD1 (6 bases). The germline gives CDR1 MNHEY, CDR2 SMNVEV (reference sequence). The CDR3 is made up of 19 amino acids. The germline V and J ends were trimmed by 0 bases and 0 bases, with 20 bases remaining between them. DNA of the CDR3: TGTGCCAGCAGTTTATCGCAAAGGGGGGGACTTCGTGTGAACACTGAAGCTTTCTTT. This translates into CASSLSQRGGLRVNTEAFF.

The gene calls are TRBV7-2 and TRBJ2-2; D not certain. This CDR3 has 18 residues. V was shortened by 2 bases and J by 8 bases, with 24 bases between the two germline ends. Germline CDR1 SGHTA, CDR2 FQGNSA. The CDR3 DNA is TGTGCCAGCAGCTTAAAGGCGAATTACGGAGCTCTAGGGGGGGAGCTGTTTTTT. This encodes CASSLKANYGALGGELFF.

The chain uses TRBV29-1 and TRBJ1-2; 10 bases are shared with TRBD1. The CDR3 is made up of 15 amino acids. V was clipped by 0 bases and J by 8 bases; unmatched bases: 9. The germline V gene has CDR1 SQVTM and CDR2 ANQGSEA. The CDR3 region has the DNA TGCAGCGTTGAAGACATGCTCCGGACAGGGGGAGGCTACACCTTC. Translation gives CSVEDMLRTGGGYTF. Full variable domain (missing parts from reference TRBV29-1 and TRBJ1-2): SAVISQKPSRDICQRGTSLTIQCQVDSQVTMMFWYRQQPGQSLTLIATANQGSEATYESGFVIDKFPISRPNLTFSTLTVSNMSPEDSSIYLCSVEDMLRTGGGYTFGSGTRLTVV.

CDR3: CASSIKAGTGPQHF. In nucleotides, the CDR3 is TGTGCCAGTAGTATAAAGGCCGGGACGGGGCCCCAGCATTTT. The rearrangement links TRBV19 to TRBJ1-5; a weak D match, TRBD1 (5 bases). Trimming took 2 bases from V and 9 from J, leaving 14 bases between them. Germline V gene data show CDR1 as LNHDA and CDR2 as SQIVND (reference sequence). The CDR3 runs to 14 residues.

The chain joins TRBV5-8 to TRBJ1-5; 8 bases match TRBD1. Germline V CDR1 and CDR2: SGHTS, YDEGEE. J gave up 7 bases and V 0 bases, and 6 bases lay outside the gene matches. There are 15 residues in the CDR3. Written as DNA, the CDR3 is TGTGCCAGCAGCTTGGTATACAGGGGGACCCAGCCCCAGCATTTT. Translating it yields CASSLVYRGTQPQHF.

The chain carries TRBV7-8 and TRBJ1-2, with a tentative D call TRBD1 (5 bases). From germline, CDR1 is SGHVS and CDR2 FQNEAQ. Trimming removed 7 bases at V and 3 bases at J, with 12 bases between. The CDR3 is 13 residues long. In DNA, the CDR3 is TGTGCCAGCAACCCATGGGGGTACTATGGCTACACCTTC. It specifies CASNPWGYYGYTF. The whole variable domain, remainder taken from reference TRBV7-8 and TRBJ1-2, is GAGVSQSPRYKVAKRGQDVALRCDPISGHVSLFWYQQALGQGPEFLTYFQNEAQLDKSGLPSDRFFAERPEGSVSTLKIQRTQQEDSAVYLCASNPWGYYGYTFGSGTRLTVV.

The chain uses TRBV2 and TRBJ2-5; 8 bases line up with TRBD1. Germline V gene data show CDR1 as SNHLY and CDR2 as FYNNEI. The CDR3 covers 13 residues. The J segment lost 5 bases and the V segment lost 8 bases, leaving 7 bases of the junction unmatched. As DNA, the CDR3 is TGTGCCAGCGCCAGGACAGGGCGGGAGACCCAGTACTTC. This gives the protein CASARTGRETQYF.

The J gene is TRBJ1-1, the V gene TRBV27; D not resolved. Trimming cost V 4 bases and J 1 base, with 7 bases left between them. Germline V gene sequence: CDR1 MNHEY, CDR2 SMNVEV (reference sequence). This CDR3 spans 13 amino acids. CDR3 nucleotide sequence: TGTGCCAGCAGTTCTGGGAGGAACACTGAAGCTTTCTTT. It encodes CASSSGRNTEAFF.

The V gene is TRBV3-1 (or the pseudogene TRBV3-2), the J gene TRBJ1-4; possibly TRBD1 for D (6 bases). The germline V gene has CDR1 LGHDT and CDR2 YNNKEL (reference sequence). The CDR3 extends over 14 amino acids. The V and J ends lost 5 bases and 8 bases respectively, with 15 bases between them. The CDR3 DNA follows: TGTGCCAGCAGCTCACAGGGTAACCTCGAAAAACTGTTTTTT. Translating gives CASSSQGNLEKLFF.

The V gene is TRBV29-1, the J gene TRBJ1-4; D unclear. Between the trimmed V and J ends, which lost 7 bases and 0 bases, there was a span of 15 bases. Per germline, CDR1 SQVTM and CDR2 ANQGSEA. CDR3 length equals 15 residues. CDR3 bases: TGCAGCGCCGCCGCCCCGGGAACAACTAATGAAAAACTGTTTTTT. As protein: CSAAAPGTTNEKLFF.